The clone carrying this T cell receptor beta chain was seen at least ten times. This sample is part of a study of low-dose radiotherapy and immunotherapy resistance in tumors. As for the study in general: Dosing of intravenous cyclophosphamide at 200 mg/m2 occurred every two weeks and took place one day prior to radiation and immunotherapy.

Time point indicated: before trial treatment. An approximately 19-cycle PCR with a constant-region primer and V-primer adapter amplified TCRs. TCRdb ran MiXCR on the reads and lists one entry per CDR3 protein. The sample lists approximately 47,000 distinct CDR3 sequences; 12% were seen once. The sequence derives from a female donor with ovarian cancer. Material: PBMCs, obtained before treatment.

CDR3 in amino acids: CASSPGASTGELFF. CDR3 nucleotide sequence: TGTGCCAGCTCACCAGGGGCATCCACCGGGGAGCTGTTTTTT. The chain joins TRBV18 to TRBJ2-2; TRBD1 might be the D (5 bases). CDR1 and CDR2 (germline): KGHSH, LQKENI. The CDR3 has 14 amino acids. The germline V and J ends were trimmed by 2 bases and 4 bases, with 8 bases remaining between them.